Below are 10 T cell receptor beta chains sequenced from a single sample in a study of TIL therapy for anti-PD-1-resistant metastatic lung cancer (dated by TCRdb to the early 2020s). The time point tag for this specimen amounts to: pre-treatment sample, taken before nivolumab and TIL therapy. Baseline tumor samples were excised metastases, mostly pleural nodules or supraclavicular lymph nodes, from the same resection used to grow TIL. The immunoSEQ v3 hsTCRB kit was used to amplify TCR beta CDR3 regions from genomic DNA through bias-controlled multiplex PCR. Imported from immuneACCESS, the table was reduced by TCRdb to in-frame sequences with V and J called. These copies leave out some clones; in studies compared against another copy, an unresolved V gene accounts for under half, and the cause of the remainder is not known. A total of tens of thousands of clones appear in this sample, approximately 70% of them only once. The top ten clonotypes cover roughly 6% of the sample.

The sequencing used tumor tissue, collected at baseline. The receptors come from a person between 25 and 79 years old with non-small cell lung cancer.

The chain uses TRBV5-1 and TRBJ2-7; the D gene is possibly TRBD2 (5 bases). V was pared by 1 base and J by 2 bases, with 10 bases between. The germline CDR1 and CDR2 sequences are SGHRS and YFSETQ. The CDR3 runs 14 residues. The DNA of the CDR3 is TGCGCCAGCAGCTTGATGACGGGGACCTACGAGCAGTACTTC. This gives the protein CASSLMTGTYEQYF.

The rearrangement links TRBV7-2 to TRBJ2-3, with 9 bases aligning to TRBD2. From germline, CDR1 is SGHTA and CDR2 FQGNSA. The length of the CDR3 is 15 residues. V lost 4 bases to trimming and J lost 5 bases; unmatched junction nucleotides: 7. The CDR3 sequence: CASSSLAGFGDTQYF. CDR3 nucleotides: TGTGCCAGCAGCTCGCTAGCGGGATTCGGAGATACGCAGTATTTT. The full variable domain, completed using reference TRBV7-2 and TRBJ2-3, is GAGVSQSPSNKVTEKGKDVELRCDPISGHTALYWYRQSLGQGLEFLIYFQGNSAPDKSGLPSDRFSAERTGGSVSTLTIQRTQQEDSAVYLCASSSLAGFGDTQYFGPGTRLTVL.

J is TRBJ2-3 and V is TRBV5-1; TRBD1 is a possible D gene (6 bases). V lost 4 bases and J 6 bases, leaving 15 bases between the germline ends. Germline CDR1 SGHRS, CDR2 YFSETQ. CDR3 size: 14 residues. As DNA, the CDR3 is TGCGCCAGCAGCCCGGGACACTCTGGGGATACGCAGTATTTT. Residues: CASSPGHSGDTQYF.

The chain is built from TRBV5-1 and TRBJ1-1; 9 bases are shared with TRBD1. Germline CDR1 SGHRS, CDR2 YFSETQ. This CDR3 is built from 15 residues. V trimming: 4 bases; J trimming: 7 bases; junction bases outside the gene matches: 11. The DNA for the CDR3 is TGCGCCAGCAGCGGAACACAGGGGGCCGGGGGTGAAGCTTTCTTT. Protein product: CASSGTQGAGGEAFF.

This clone occurred a few times. The V call is TRBV19, the J call TRBJ1-5; D unclear. The CDR3 contains 16 residues. V lost 5 bases and J 2 bases, leaving 16 bases between the germline ends. Germline CDR1 is LNHDA and CDR2 is SQIVND (reference sequence). The CDR3 loop reads CASSVPGGSGNQPQHF. Written as DNA, the CDR3 is TGTGCCAGTAGTGTCCCAGGAGGCTCAGGCAATCAGCCCCAGCATTTT.

The chain is built from TRBV15 and TRBJ2-1; 7 positions agree with TRBD2. There are 18 residues in the CDR3. V lost 1 base to trimming and J lost 4 bases; unmatched junction nucleotides: 13. Germline loops: CDR1 LNHNV, CDR2 YYDKDF (reference sequence). The CDR3 loop is CATSRGYPSGRIYNEQFF. DNA for the CDR3: TGTGCCACCAGCAGAGGGTATCCTTCCGGGAGGATTTACAATGAGCAGTTCTTC.

Details on this clone: Its ends do not fully match the called genes, so a read error is possible. The chain couples TRBV5-1 to TRBJ1-1; perhaps TRBD1 as D (5 bases). Per germline, CDR1 SGHRS and CDR2 YFSETQ. There are 14 residues in the CDR3. CDR3 nucleotides: TGCGCCAGCAGCCGGAGGCAGGGTAACACTAAAGCTTTCTTT. It yields the protein CASSRRQGNTKAFF.

This clone has ten or more counts. The chain employs TRBV5-1 and TRBJ1-1; D is undetermined. The germline CDR1 and CDR2 sequences are SGHRS and YFSETQ. This CDR3 spans 13 amino acids. Trimming pared 1 base from V and 3 bases from J, leaving 7 bases between. CDR3 coding DNA: TGCGCCAGCAGCTTGAGACCGGACACTGAAGCTTTCTTT. Translation gives CASSLRPDTEAFF.

The rearrangement uses TRBV7-2 and TRBJ2-7, with D maybe TRBD2 (6 bases). Germline loops: CDR1 SGHTA, CDR2 FQGNSA. The ends were cut back, 6 bases at V and 0 bases at J, with 12 bases in the middle. This CDR3 has 14 amino acids. The CDR3 coding sequence is TGTGCCAGCAGTCACGGGGGACTCTCCTACGAGCAGTACTTC. Amino acid sequence: CASSHGGLSYEQYF.

The rearrangement joins TRBV2 to TRBJ2-3; the match to TRBD1 covers 9 bases. The CDR3 loop spans 15 amino acids. V shed 8 bases and J 6 bases; nucleotides not matched to a gene: 12. Germline V gives CDR1 SNHLY, CDR2 FYNNEI. The CDR3 protein is CASSTRQGGVDTQYF. Here the CDR3 DNA reads TGTGCCAGCTCTACCAGACAGGGGGGGGTCGATACGCAGTATTTT.